This is a list of T cell receptor beta chains from one sample in a study of Graves' ophthalmopathy and Graves' hyperthyroidism. TCRdb passed the multiplex PCR reads through MiXCR, listing each CDR3 protein once. Among about 340,000 distinct CDR3 sequences, roughly a sixth were seen once, and the ten largest hold roughly 12%. Sequencing was carried out using peripheral blood. Receptor source: an adult man with Graves' ophthalmopathy. CDR3s include the opening cysteine and the closing phenylalanine or tryptophan. The D gene is left open where the match is weak. Clone size is not always given. Where it is, it says once, few, many or a class for expanded clones.

D gene,J gene,clone size,V gene,CDR3 DNA,CDR3 protein
-,TRBJ2-7,many,TRBV11-2,TGTGCCAGCAGCTTAGCAGCGCGGGAGCAGTACTTC,CASSLAAREQYF
-,TRBJ1-5,-,TRBV18,TGTGCCAGCTCACCAAAACCCCCAAAGGATGTTAGCAATCAGCCCCAGCATTTT,CASSPKPPKDVSNQPQHF
-,TRBJ1-1,many,TRBV20-1,TGCAGTGCTACCACAAGGGCAGGGAGAACTGAAGCTTTCTTT,CSATTRAGRTEAFF
-,TRBJ2-7,many,TRBV29-1,TGCAGCGTTAAGGTTGTGGGCAGAACCTACGAGCAGTACTTC,CSVKVVGRTYEQYF
TRBD2,TRBJ2-7,many,TRBV19,TGTGCCAGTAGTATCTCCTCCGGGACTAGTATCTACGAGCAGTACTTC,CASSISSGTSIYEQYF
-,TRBJ2-7,many,TRBV18,TGTGCCAGCTCACCAAAGACAGACTACGAGCAGTACTTC,CASSPKTDYEQYF
TRBD2,TRBJ2-7,many,TRBV7-9,TGTGCCAGCAGTCCCAGGACTAGCGGGAGAAACTACGAGCAGTACTTC,CASSPRTSGRNYEQYF
-,TRBJ1-5,many,TRBV7-8,TGTGCCAGCAGCTTGGAGGCAGCTAGCAATCAGCCCCAGCATTTT,CASSLEAASNQPQHF
-,TRBJ1-5,many,TRBV29-1,TGCAGCGTTGGGGTGGGCAATCAGCCCCAGCATTTT,CSVGVGNQPQHF
TRBD1,TRBJ1-2,many,TRBV4-3,TGCGCCAGCAGCCAGTTTTCGTTAGGGGGCGGTGGCTACACCTTC,CASSQFSLGGGGYTF
TRBD1,TRBJ2-7,many,TRBV29-1,TGCAGCGTTGAAGGTGGACAGGGGGACTACGAGCAGTACTTC,CSVEGGQGDYEQYF
-,TRBJ2-5,many,TRBV6-1,TGTGCCAGTACGAGGACATTGGCGGAGACCCAGTACTTC,CASTRTLAETQYF
-,TRBJ2-5,few,TRBV27,TGTGCCAGCAGTTTGAGGTATCAAGAGACCCAGTACTTC,CASSLRYQETQYF
TRBD1,TRBJ2-5,many,TRBV7-6,TGTGCCAGCAGCTCGGGACAGGTGACCTTACAAGAGACCCAGTACTTC,CASSSGQVTLQETQYF
-,TRBJ1-1,many,TRBV7-8,TGTGCCAGCAGCTTCAGGGGTTTTGGTGAAGCTTTCTTT,CASSFRGFGEAFF
-,TRBJ1-1,many,TRBV19,TGTGCCAGTAGTATATCGGCAGGACCGAACACTGAAGCTTTCTTT,CASSISAGPNTEAFF
-,TRBJ1-6,-,TRBV28,TGTGCCAGCAGTTTAGGTCTCTCAAGGCAGTCCCTCCACTTT,CASSLGLSRQSLHF
-,TRBJ1-2,many,TRBV9,TGTGCCAGCAGCGTAAATGGAGGGGTGTCCCTTGGCTACACCTTC,CASSVNGGVSLGYTF
-,TRBJ1-5,many,TRBV7-9,TGTGCCAGCAGCTTGGCGGGGCCGAATCAGCCCCAGCATTTT,CASSLAGPNQPQHF
TRBD1,TRBJ1-1,many,TRBV2,TGTGCCAGCGGACAGGGGGTAGCGTTGAGGGCTTTCTTT,CASGQGVALRAFF
TRBD2,TRBJ2-7,-,TRBV19,TGTGCCACAGGCCTAGCGGGAGCCAACGAGCAGTACTTC,CATGLAGANEQYF
TRBD2,TRBJ2-4,many,TRBV6-1,TGTGCCAGCAGTGAGAATTACTTTGCGGGAGCCTACTTC,CASSENYFAGAYF
TRBD2,TRBJ2-2,many,TRBV7-7,TGTGCTAGCAGCTCGGGACTAGCGGGGCGTACCGGGGAGCTGTTTTTT,CASSSGLAGRTGELFF
TRBD1,TRBJ1-1,many,TRBV6-1,TGTGCCAGCAGTGAACAGGGGGCTAACACTGAAGCTTTCTTT,CASSEQGANTEAFF